This entry lists 8 T cell receptor beta chains sequenced from one sample in a study of response to subunit inactivated influenza vaccine. MiXCR was run by TCRdb on the RT-PCR reads, yielding one entry per CDR3 protein. The data show about 480,000 distinct CDR3 sequences, 9.5% to 12% seen once. Sequencing was performed on PBMCs from blood, taken about 40 days after vaccination. All receptors come from a man in his fifties or sixties who received an inactivated influenza vaccine.

This clonotype was counted many times. The chain carries TRBV12-3 or TRBV12-4 and TRBJ2-5, with a weak D call TRBD1 (6 bases). The CDR3 has 13 residues. V was trimmed by 7 bases and J by 5 bases, leaving 14 bases between them. CDR3 sequence reads: CASTTGPIETQYF. CDR3 bases: TGTGCCAGCACCACAGGGCCGATCGAGACCCAGTACTTC.

In the case of this clonotype: Germline and junction disagree at one end, which may indicate a read error. The rearrangement joins TRBV29-1 to TRBJ2-1; 9 bases are shared with TRBD2. From germline, CDR1 is SQVTM and CDR2 ANQGSEA. The CDR3 has 18 amino acids. CDR3 residues: CSVEVHSWREGPYTEQFF. The CDR3 region has the DNA TGCAGCGTTGAAGTCCACTCATGGCGGGAGGGACCCTACACTGAGCAGTTCTTC.

This rearrangement joins TRBV28 to TRBJ2-5; D is unclear. V was pared by 5 bases and J by 0 bases, with 22 bases between. This CDR3 is 18 amino acids long. Per germline, CDR1 MDHEN and CDR2 SYDVKM. The CDR3 region has the DNA TGTGCCAGCAGTCAACTCCACCAGGTAGACGGGCACCAAGAGACCCAGTACTTC. This gives the protein CASSQLHQVDGHQETQYF.

The rearrangement uses TRBV6-6 and TRBJ2-7, with unresolved D. From germline, CDR1 is MNHNY and CDR2 SVGAGI (reference sequence). The CDR3 consists of 13 residues. Trimming removed 7 bases from V and 5 bases from J, with 15 bases in between. CDR3 amino acids: CASTRVADHEQYF. For the CDR3, the DNA is TGTGCCAGCACTAGGGTGGCAGATCACGAGCAGTACTTC.

The V and J genes are TRBV12-3 or TRBV12-4 and TRBJ2-7; D gene uncertain. V was clipped by 6 bases and J by 7 bases, with 16 bases between them. There are 13 residues in the CDR3. CDR3: CASSPGGVLEQYF. CDR3 nucleotide sequence: TGTGCCAGCAGCCCAGGTGGTGTACTTGAGCAGTACTTC.

V usage is TRBV19 and J usage is TRBJ2-7; perhaps TRBD1 as D (5 bases). The CDR3 is made up of 14 amino acids. V was pared by 0 bases and J by 2 bases, with 8 bases between. The V gene's germline CDR1 is LNHDA and CDR2 SQIVND (reference sequence). CDR3 protein: CASSIDDSTYEQYF. The CDR3, as DNA: TGTGCCAGTAGTATAGATGACAGCACCTACGAGCAGTACTTC.

In its sample, this clonotype was seen many times. V usage is TRBV12-3 or TRBV12-4 and J usage is TRBJ1-5; no reliable D call. Deletions cut 1 base from V and 7 bases from J, with 14 bases between. The CDR3 runs 15 residues. The CDR3 is CASSLDLGSRQPQHF. The CDR3 bases are TGTGCCAGCAGTTTAGACTTAGGGTCGCGGCAGCCCCAGCATTTT.

The table lists this clonotype with many counts. The chain carries TRBV5-1 and TRBJ2-1; 8 bases match TRBD2. The V gene's germline CDR1 is SGHRS and CDR2 YFSETQ. V gave up 0 bases and J gave up 4 bases; unmatched junction bases: 12. This CDR3 is built from 18 residues. The CDR3 sequence: CASSLGQIGLAYYNEQFF. Written as DNA, the CDR3 is TGCGCCAGCAGCTTGGGACAGATTGGACTAGCTTATTACAATGAGCAGTTCTTC.